The 20 T cell receptor beta chains below were found in one sample sequenced in a study of T cell changes during pregnancy in multiple sclerosis. The repertoire was sequenced with immunoSEQ multiplex PCR; TCRdb's copy has only in-frame clones and lacks some. The table shows approximately 40,000 clones, with 88% occurring only once. The sample consisted of CD4+ T cells from peripheral blood mononuclear cells, taken in the second trimester of pregnancy. These receptors were collected from a female donor with multiple sclerosis, enrolled in a pregnancy study.

The gene calls are TRBV18 and TRBJ1-4; a possible D gene is TRBD1 (6 bases). CDR3 size: 14 residues. The germline V gene encodes CDR1 KGHSH and CDR2 LQKENI. Deletions cut 4 bases from V and 8 bases from J, with 14 bases between. CDR3 amino acids: CASSLDRYREKLFF. The CDR3 DNA follows: TGTGCCAGCTCACTGGACAGATATCGGGAAAAACTGTTTTTT.

This rearrangement joins TRBV29-1 to TRBJ2-5, with D possibly matching TRBD2 (7 bases). Trimming removed 5 bases from V and 4 bases from J, with 14 bases in between. Germline V CDR1 and CDR2: SQVTM, ANQGSEA. The CDR3 is 13 residues long. The CDR3: CSVRGALSETQYF. CDR3 nucleotides: TGCAGCGTTCGGGGGGCTCTGTCAGAGACCCAGTACTTC.

The gene calls are TRBV5-1 and TRBJ2-1; TRBD2 is a possible D gene (6 bases). V was trimmed by 5 bases and J by 5 bases, leaving 20 bases between them. The CDR3 runs to 16 residues. In germline, CDR1 is SGHRS, CDR2 YFSETQ. The CDR3 DNA follows: TGCGCCAGCAGGAAAGGCGGGAACCTACCGGACAATGAGCAGTTCTTC. Its protein is CASRKGGNLPDNEQFF.

The chain is built from TRBV6-5 and TRBJ2-2; D might be TRBD1 (6 bases). Germline loops: CDR1 MNHEY, CDR2 SVGAGI. The CDR3 is 12 amino acids. Trimming removed 9 bases from V and 4 bases from J, with 9 bases in between. The CDR3 spells CASGQLTGELFF. Written as DNA, the CDR3 is TGTGCCAGTGGACAGCTCACCGGGGAGCTGTTTTTT.

Turning to this clone: Other DNA variants within this sample encode the same CDR3. The chain combines TRBV18 with TRBJ1-3, with no clear D. The CDR3 has 14 residues. Germline CDR1 KGHSH, CDR2 LQKENI. Between the trimmed V and J ends, which lost 3 bases and 0 bases, there was a span of 6 bases. The CDR3 here is CASSPGSSGNTIYF. Here the CDR3 DNA reads TGTGCCAGCTCACCGGGGAGCTCTGGAAACACCATATATTTT. Variable domain in full (rest from reference TRBV18 and TRBJ1-3): NAGVMQNPRHLVRRRGQEARLRCSPMKGHSHVYWYRQLPEEGLKFMVYLQKENIIDESGMPKERFSAEFPKEGPSILRIQQVVRGDSAAYFCASSPGSSGNTIYFGEGSWLTVV.

The chain joins TRBV6-6 to TRBJ1-1; D ambiguous. Trimming removed 6 bases from V and 5 bases from J, with 16 bases in between. Germline CDR1 MNHNY, CDR2 SVGAGI (reference sequence). The CDR3 has 14 amino acids. CDR3 residues: CASSSTAGITEAFF. The CDR3 DNA follows: TGTGCCAGCAGCTCCACGGCGGGGATTACTGAAGCTTTCTTT.

The chain couples TRBV7-9 to TRBJ2-1; D gene uncertain. Trimming left V 1 base short and J 4 bases short, with 5 bases between. Germline CDR1 reads SEHNR; CDR2 reads FQNEAQ (reference sequence). The CDR3 has 13 residues. This chain's CDR3 is CASSLDLYNEQFF. In DNA form, the CDR3 reads TGTGCCAGCAGCTTAGATCTGTACAATGAGCAGTTCTTC.

The gene calls are TRBV19 and TRBJ1-1; 10 bases are shared with TRBD1. V was pared by 3 bases and J by 2 bases, with 3 bases of the junction left unmatched. The CDR3 length is 15 residues. Germline V gene data show CDR1 as LNHDA and CDR2 as SQIVND (reference sequence). The CDR3 loop reads CASSMTGGFNTEAFF. The CDR3 coding sequence is TGTGCCAGTAGTATGACAGGGGGCTTTAACACTGAAGCTTTCTTT.

This chain links TRBV19 with TRBJ1-1, with D hard to call. The CDR3 spans 13 residues. CDR1 is LNHDA and CDR2 is SQIVND in the germline V gene (reference sequence). V was trimmed by 6 bases and J by 4 bases, leaving 12 bases between them. In nucleotides, the CDR3 is TGTGCCAGTAGGGCAGCGGGTTCCACTGAAGCTTTCTTT. Its translation is CASRAAGSTEAFF.

The J gene is TRBJ1-5, the V gene TRBV19, with D possibly matching TRBD1 (6 bases). This CDR3 is built from 15 residues. Trimming shortened V by 6 bases and J by 1 base, and 13 bases separated the two germline ends. The germline V gene encodes CDR1 LNHDA and CDR2 SQIVND (reference sequence). The CDR3 sequence: CASRQQGTSNQPQHF. The CDR3 DNA sequence: TGTGCCAGTAGGCAACAGGGAACCAGCAATCAGCCCCAGCATTTT.

On this clone itself: The same CDR3 can be traced to other DNA sequences in this sample. V gene TRBV6-5 combines with J gene TRBJ2-1; 7 bases map to TRBD2. V shed 5 bases, J shed 4 bases, and the junction held 8 bases outside the gene matches. Germline lookup yields CDR1 MNHEY and CDR2 SVGAGI. This CDR3 region has 15 residues. For the CDR3, the DNA is TGTGCCAGCAGTCGGGCGGGAGCATCGTACAATGAGCAGTTCTTC. This gives the protein CASSRAGASYNEQFF.

This clone has just a few counts. This chain joins TRBV7-9 and TRBJ2-1; 13 positions match TRBD2. This CDR3 has 17 residues. With 5 bases clipped from V and 6 bases from J, the junction kept 10 bases outside the gene matches. Germline CDR1 and CDR2: SEHNR and FQNEAQ (reference sequence). CDR3 bases: TGTGCCAGCAGCGCGCTAAGAGGACTAGCGGGAGTCAATGAGCAGTTCTTC. Amino acids: CASSALRGLAGVNEQFF. Full variable domain (missing parts from reference TRBV7-9 and TRBJ2-1): DTGVSQNPRHKITKRGQNVTFRCDPISEHNRLYWYRQTLGQGPEFLTYFQNEAQLEKSRLLSDRFSAERPKGSFSTLEIQRTEQGDSAMYLCASSALRGLAGVNEQFFGPGTRLTVL.

This chain links TRBV7-9 with TRBJ2-1; D gene uncertain. With 5 bases removed from V and 3 bases from J, the gap between germline ends came to 11 bases. CDR3 length equals 14 residues. Germline CDR1 reads SEHNR; CDR2 reads FQNEAQ (reference sequence). The CDR3 here is CASSDSLYYNEQFF. The CDR3 region has the DNA TGTGCCAGCAGCGACTCCCTCTACTACAATGAGCAGTTCTTC.

This clone was counted between two and nine times. V usage is TRBV7-9 and J usage is TRBJ2-5; TRBD2 matches at 11 bases. Losses at the gene ends were 8 bases for V and 5 bases for J; bases not matched to a gene: 4. CDR1 and CDR2 from the germline V gene are SEHNR and FQNEAQ (reference sequence). This CDR3 has 13 amino acids. The CDR3 spells CASCRTSGETQYF. CDR3 nucleotides: TGTGCCAGCTGCAGGACTAGCGGGGAGACCCAGTACTTC.

The chain carries TRBV7-8 and TRBJ2-7, with a tentative D call TRBD1 (6 bases). The CDR3 is 16 amino acids. The ends were cut back, 4 bases at V and 3 bases at J, with 19 bases in the middle. The germline CDR1 and CDR2 sequences are SGHVS and FQNEAQ. This chain's CDR3 is CASSSLRTVRIYEQYF. As DNA, the CDR3 is TGTGCCAGCAGCTCTCTACGGACAGTCAGGATCTACGAGCAGTACTTC.

DNA for the CDR3: TGTGCCAGCGCGCAGGACAATCCTAATCAGCCCCAGCATTTT. This gives the protein CASAQDNPNQPQHF. The rearrangement links TRBV11-2 to TRBJ1-5; D is possibly TRBD1 (5 bases). CDR1 is SGHAT and CDR2 is FQNNGV in the germline V gene. The V gene lost 8 bases and the J gene lost 4 bases, with 15 bases spanning the gap. This CDR3 contains 14 residues.

This chain links TRBV29-1 with TRBJ2-2; unclear D gene. This CDR3 contains 11 residues. Germline V gene sequence: CDR1 SQVTM, CDR2 ANQGSEA. Trimming shortened V by 4 bases and J by 5 bases, and 5 bases separated the two germline ends. CDR3 bases: TGCAGCGTTGCCCAGACCGGGGAGCTGTTTTTT. This gives the protein CSVAQTGELFF.

This clone was seen only once. The chain links TRBV6-1 to TRBJ2-3; possibly TRBD2 for D (5 bases). The germline gives CDR1 MNHNS, CDR2 SASEGT. This CDR3 contains 14 residues. Trimming removed 3 bases at V and 1 base at J, with 8 bases between. The CDR3, as DNA: TGTGCCAGCAGTGATGGACTTGGCACAGATACGCAGTATTTT. Translating gives CASSDGLGTDTQYF.

The sample holds one count of this clone. The chain couples TRBV7-8 to TRBJ1-3, with D possibly matching TRBD1 (6 bases). Trimming took off 5 bases at V and 1 base at J, with 9 bases between the two ends. The CDR3 is 14 residues long. Germline V lookup: CDR1 SGHVS, CDR2 FQNEAQ. The CDR3 DNA follows: TGTGCCAGCAGCCTGGACAGTTCTGGAAACACCATATATTTT. Translation gives CASSLDSSGNTIYF. Looking up the rest from reference TRBV7-8 and TRBJ1-3 gives the full variable domain: GAGVSQSPRYKVAKRGQDVALRCDPISGHVSLFWYQQALGQGPEFLTYFQNEAQLDKSGLPSDRFFAERPEGSVSTLKIQRTQQEDSAVYLCASSLDSSGNTIYFGEGSWLTVV.

The chain combines TRBV6-4 with TRBJ1-4, with D possibly matching TRBD1 (6 bases). The CDR3 is 14 amino acids. The germline V gene encodes CDR1 MRHNA and CDR2 SNTAGT. V lost 7 bases to trimming and J lost 7 bases, with 16 bases between them. In nucleotides, the CDR3 is TGTGCCAGCAAAACGTCAACAGGGAGTGAAAAACTGTTTTTT. Protein sequence: CASKTSTGSEKLFF.